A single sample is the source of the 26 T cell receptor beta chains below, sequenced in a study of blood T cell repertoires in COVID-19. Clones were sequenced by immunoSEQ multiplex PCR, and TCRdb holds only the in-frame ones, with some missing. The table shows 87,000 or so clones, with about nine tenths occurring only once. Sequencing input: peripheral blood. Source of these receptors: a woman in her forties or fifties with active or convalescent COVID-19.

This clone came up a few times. The CDR3 reads CASSQETAGRGNTIYF. The CDR3 coding sequence is TGTGCCAGCAGCCAAGAAACGGCAGGGCGCGGAAACACCATATATTTT. The V gene is TRBV3-1 (or the pseudogene TRBV3-2), the J gene TRBJ1-3; a weak D match, TRBD1 (5 bases). Germline CDR1 and CDR2: LGHDT and YNNKEL (reference sequence). V lost 0 bases, J lost 4 bases, and 13 bases lay in between. The length of the CDR3 is 16 residues.

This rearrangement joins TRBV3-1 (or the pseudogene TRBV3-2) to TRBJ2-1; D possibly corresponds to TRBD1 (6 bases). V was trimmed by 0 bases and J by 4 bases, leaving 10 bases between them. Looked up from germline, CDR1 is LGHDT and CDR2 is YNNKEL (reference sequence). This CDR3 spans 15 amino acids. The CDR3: CASSQDQQGYNEQFF. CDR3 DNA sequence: TGTGCCAGCAGCCAAGATCAACAGGGATACAATGAGCAGTTCTTC.

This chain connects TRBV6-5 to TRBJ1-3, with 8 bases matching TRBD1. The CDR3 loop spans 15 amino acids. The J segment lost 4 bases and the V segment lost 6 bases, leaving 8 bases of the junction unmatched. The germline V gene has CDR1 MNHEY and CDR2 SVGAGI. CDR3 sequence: CASRSTGGTGNTIYF. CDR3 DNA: TGTGCCAGCAGGAGCACAGGGGGGACGGGAAACACCATATATTTT.

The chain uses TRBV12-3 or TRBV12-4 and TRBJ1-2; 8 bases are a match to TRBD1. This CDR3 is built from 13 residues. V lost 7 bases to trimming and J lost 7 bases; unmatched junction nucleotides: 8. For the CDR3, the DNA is TGTGCCAGCACCCCTCAGGGGGCGGGTGGCTACACCTTC. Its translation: CASTPQGAGGYTF.

CDR3 nucleotides: TGCAGCGTTGATGTTATGGAGACCCAGTACTTC. Protein: CSVDVMETQYF. V is TRBV29-1 and J is TRBJ2-5; no clear D. V was cut by 3 bases and J by 5 bases, with 7 bases left in between. The CDR3 sequence is 11 residues long. Germline CDR1 reads SQVTM; CDR2 reads ANQGSEA.

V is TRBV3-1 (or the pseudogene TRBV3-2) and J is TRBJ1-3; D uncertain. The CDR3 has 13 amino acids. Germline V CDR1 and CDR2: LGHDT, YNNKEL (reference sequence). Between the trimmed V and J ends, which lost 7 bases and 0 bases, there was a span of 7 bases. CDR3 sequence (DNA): TGTGCCAGCACCCAGAGCTCTGGAAACACCATATATTTT. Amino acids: CASTQSSGNTIYF.

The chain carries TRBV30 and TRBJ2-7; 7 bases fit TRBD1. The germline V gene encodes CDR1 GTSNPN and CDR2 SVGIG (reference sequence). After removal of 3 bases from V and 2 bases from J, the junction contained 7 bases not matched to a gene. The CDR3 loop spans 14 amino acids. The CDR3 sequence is CAWRTRQGPYEQYF. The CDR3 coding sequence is TGTGCCTGGAGGACAAGACAGGGCCCCTACGAGCAGTACTTC.

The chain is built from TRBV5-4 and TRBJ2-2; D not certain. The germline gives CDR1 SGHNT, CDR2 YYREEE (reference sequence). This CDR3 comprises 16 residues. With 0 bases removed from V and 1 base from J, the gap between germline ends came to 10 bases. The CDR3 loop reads CASSLVQTRNTGELFF. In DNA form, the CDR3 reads TGTGCCAGCAGCTTGGTACAGACAAGGAACACCGGGGAGCTGTTTTTT.

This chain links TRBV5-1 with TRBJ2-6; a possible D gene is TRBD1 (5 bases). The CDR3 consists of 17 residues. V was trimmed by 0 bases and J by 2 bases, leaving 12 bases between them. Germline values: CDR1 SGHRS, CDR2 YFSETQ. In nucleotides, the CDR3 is TGCGCCAGCAGCTTGGAACCGCAGGGTCCTGGGGCCAACGTCCTGACTTTC. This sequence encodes CASSLEPQGPGANVLTF.

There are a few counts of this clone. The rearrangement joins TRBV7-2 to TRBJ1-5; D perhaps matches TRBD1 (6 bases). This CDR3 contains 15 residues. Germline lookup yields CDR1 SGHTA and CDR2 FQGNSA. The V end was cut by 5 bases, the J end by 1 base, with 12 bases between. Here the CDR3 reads CASSPSQGSNQPQHF. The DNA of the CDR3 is TGTGCCAGCAGCCCATCTCAGGGGAGCAATCAGCCCCAGCATTTT.

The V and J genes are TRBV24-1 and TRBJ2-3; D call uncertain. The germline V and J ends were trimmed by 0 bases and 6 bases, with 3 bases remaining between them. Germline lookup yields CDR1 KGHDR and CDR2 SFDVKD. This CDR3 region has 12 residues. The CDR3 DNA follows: TGTGCCACCAGTGATTTGCTGGATACGCAGTATTTT. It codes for CATSDLLDTQYF.

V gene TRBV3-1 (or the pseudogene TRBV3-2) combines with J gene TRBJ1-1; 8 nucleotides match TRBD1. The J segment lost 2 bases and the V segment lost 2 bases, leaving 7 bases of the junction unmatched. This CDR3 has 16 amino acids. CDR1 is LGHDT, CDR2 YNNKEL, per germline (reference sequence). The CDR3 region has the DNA TGTGCCAGCAGCCAATGGGACAGGCTACCTAACACTGAAGCTTTCTTT. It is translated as CASSQWDRLPNTEAFF.

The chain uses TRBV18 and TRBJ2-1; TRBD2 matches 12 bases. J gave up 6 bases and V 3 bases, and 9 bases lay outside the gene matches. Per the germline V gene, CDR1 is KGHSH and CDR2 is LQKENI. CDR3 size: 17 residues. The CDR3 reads CASSPSILLAGGNEQFF. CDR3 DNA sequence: TGTGCCAGCTCACCCTCCATACTACTAGCGGGGGGCAATGAGCAGTTCTTC.

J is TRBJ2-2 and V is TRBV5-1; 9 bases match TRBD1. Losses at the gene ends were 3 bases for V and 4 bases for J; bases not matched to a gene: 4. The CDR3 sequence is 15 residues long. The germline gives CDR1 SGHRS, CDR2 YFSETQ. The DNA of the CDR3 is TGCGCCAGCAGCTCGGGACAGGGCTTCACCGGGGAGCTGTTTTTT. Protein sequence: CASSSGQGFTGELFF.

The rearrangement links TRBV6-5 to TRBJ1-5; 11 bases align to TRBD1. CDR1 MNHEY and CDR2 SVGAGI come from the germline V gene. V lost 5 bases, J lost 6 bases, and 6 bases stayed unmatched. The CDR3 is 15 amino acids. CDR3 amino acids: CASSTRTGGSQPQHF. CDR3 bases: TGTGCCAGCAGTACCCGGACAGGGGGCTCTCAGCCCCAGCATTTT.

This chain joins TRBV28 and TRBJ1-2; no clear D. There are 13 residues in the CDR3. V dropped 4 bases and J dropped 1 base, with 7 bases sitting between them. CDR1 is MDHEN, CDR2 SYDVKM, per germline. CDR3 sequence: CASSSNSNYGYTF. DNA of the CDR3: TGTGCCAGCAGTTCAAACAGTAACTATGGCTACACCTTC.

The CDR3 sequence is CASGLVNGTGGRETQYF. CDR3 sequence (DNA): TGTGCTAGTGGTTTGGTAAATGGGACAGGGGGGAGAGAGACCCAGTACTTC. V usage is TRBV12-5 and J usage is TRBJ2-5; 11 bases line up with TRBD1. The germline CDR1 and CDR2 sequences are LGHNT and FRNRAP. J lost 4 bases, V lost 0 bases, and 7 bases had no gene match. CDR3 length equals 17 residues.

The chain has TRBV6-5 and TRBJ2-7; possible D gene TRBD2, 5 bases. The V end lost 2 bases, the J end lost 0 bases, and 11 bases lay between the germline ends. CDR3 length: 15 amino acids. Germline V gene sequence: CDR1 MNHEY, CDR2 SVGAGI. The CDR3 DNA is TGTGCCAGCAGTTACCCCCGGGGTAGCTCCTACGAGCAGTACTTC. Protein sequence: CASSYPRGSSYEQYF.

CDR3 sequence: CASSLAGRGDQETQYF. CDR3 nucleotides: TGTGCCAGCAGCTTGGCCGGAAGGGGCGATCAAGAGACCCAGTACTTC. The chain joins TRBV5-4 to TRBJ2-5, with TRBD1 as a possible D gene (5 bases). This CDR3 comprises 16 residues. Trimming stripped 0 bases from V and 2 bases from J, with 14 bases between. Germline V gives CDR1 SGHNT, CDR2 YYREEE (reference sequence).

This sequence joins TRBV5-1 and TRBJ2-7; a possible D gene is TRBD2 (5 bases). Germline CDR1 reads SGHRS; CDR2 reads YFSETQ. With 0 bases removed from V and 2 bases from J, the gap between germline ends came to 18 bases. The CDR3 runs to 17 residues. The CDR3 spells CASSLVFLGDSAYEQYF. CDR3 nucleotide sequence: TGCGCCAGCAGCTTGGTTTTCTTAGGTGATAGCGCCTACGAGCAGTACTTC.

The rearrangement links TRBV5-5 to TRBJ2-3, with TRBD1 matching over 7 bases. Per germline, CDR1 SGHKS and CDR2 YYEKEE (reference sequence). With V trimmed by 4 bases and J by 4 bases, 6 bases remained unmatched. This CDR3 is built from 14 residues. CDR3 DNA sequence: TGTGCCAGCAGCCGTTACAGGGGATCAGATACGCAGTATTTT. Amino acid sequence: CASSRYRGSDTQYF. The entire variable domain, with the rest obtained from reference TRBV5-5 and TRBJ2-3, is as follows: DAGVTQSPTHLIKTRGQQVTLRCSPISGHKSVSWYQQVLGQGPQFIFQYYEKEERGRGNFPDRFSARQFPNYSSELNVNALLLGDSALYLCASSRYRGSDTQYFGPGTRLTVL.

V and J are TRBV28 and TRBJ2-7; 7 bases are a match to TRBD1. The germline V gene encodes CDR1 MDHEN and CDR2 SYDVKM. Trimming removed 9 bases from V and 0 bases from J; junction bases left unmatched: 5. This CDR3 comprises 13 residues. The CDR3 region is CASQTGSSYEQYF. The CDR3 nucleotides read TGTGCCAGTCAGACAGGGAGCTCCTACGAGCAGTACTTC.

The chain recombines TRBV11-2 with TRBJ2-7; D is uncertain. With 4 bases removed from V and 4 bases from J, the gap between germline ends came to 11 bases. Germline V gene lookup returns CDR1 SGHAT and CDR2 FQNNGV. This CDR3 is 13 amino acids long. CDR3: CASSWRSGYEQYF. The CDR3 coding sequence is TGTGCCAGCAGCTGGCGGTCCGGTTACGAGCAGTACTTC.

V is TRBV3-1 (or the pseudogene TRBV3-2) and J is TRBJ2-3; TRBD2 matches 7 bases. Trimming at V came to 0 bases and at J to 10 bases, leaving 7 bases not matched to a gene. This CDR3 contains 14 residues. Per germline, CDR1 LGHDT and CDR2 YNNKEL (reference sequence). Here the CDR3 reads CASSQDRVAGAQYF. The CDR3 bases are TGTGCCAGCAGCCAAGATAGGGTCGCGGGGGCGCAGTATTTT.

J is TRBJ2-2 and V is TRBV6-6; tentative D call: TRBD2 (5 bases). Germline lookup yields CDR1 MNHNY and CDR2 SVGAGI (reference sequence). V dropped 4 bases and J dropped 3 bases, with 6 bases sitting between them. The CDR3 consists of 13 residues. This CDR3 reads CASSWGDTGELFF. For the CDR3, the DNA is TGTGCCAGCAGTTGGGGAGACACCGGGGAGCTGTTTTTT.

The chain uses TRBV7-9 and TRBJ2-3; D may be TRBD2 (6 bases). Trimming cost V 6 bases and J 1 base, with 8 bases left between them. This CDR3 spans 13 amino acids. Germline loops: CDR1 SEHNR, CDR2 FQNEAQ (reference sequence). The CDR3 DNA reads TGTGCCAGCAGTCCTAGCGGCACAGATACGCAGTATTTT. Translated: CASSPSGTDTQYF.